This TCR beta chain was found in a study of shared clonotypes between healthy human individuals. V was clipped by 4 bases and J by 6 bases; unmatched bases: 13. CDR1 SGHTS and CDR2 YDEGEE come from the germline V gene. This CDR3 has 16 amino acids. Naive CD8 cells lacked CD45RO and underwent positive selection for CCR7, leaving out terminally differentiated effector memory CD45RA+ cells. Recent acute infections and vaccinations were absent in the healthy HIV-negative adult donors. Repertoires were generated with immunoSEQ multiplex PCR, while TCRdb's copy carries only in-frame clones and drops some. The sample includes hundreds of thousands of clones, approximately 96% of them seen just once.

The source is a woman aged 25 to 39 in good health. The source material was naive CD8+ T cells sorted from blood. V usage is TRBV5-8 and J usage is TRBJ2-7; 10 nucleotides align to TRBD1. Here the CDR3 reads CASSNFRDRGIVEQYF. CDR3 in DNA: TGTGCCAGCAGCAACTTCCGGGACAGGGGAATAGTCGAGCAGTACTTC.